A selection of T cell receptor beta chains follows, all from one sample in a study of read filtering for tumor transcriptome and immune sequencing. Each CDR3 protein gets one entry after TCRdb re-called the reads with MiXCR. Here the sample spans some 38,000 distinct CDR3 sequences, 14% being singletons. Sequenced: a population of CD138-negative cells sorted from bone marrow. The receptors originated from a donor aged 40 or older with multiple myeloma. Each CDR3 is given with its conserved first and last residue. A D gene is named only where the DNA matches it firmly. The size field is filled for only some rows; it gives once, few, many or a size class.

>TRBV6-9|many|TRBD1|TRBJ1-5
TGTGCCAGCAGCCACGGACAGGGCGGCAATCAGCCCCAGCATTTT
CASSHGQGGNQPQHF
>TRBV6-2/TRBV6-3|many|NA|TRBJ1-1
TGTGCCAGCAGTTACTCGTTCGCAGGGCGGTCTGAAGCTTTCTTT
CASSYSFAGRSEAFF
>TRBV27|many|NA|TRBJ2-1
TGTGCCAGCAGTTTGGAGGACCCAACGGATGAGCAGTTCTTC
CASSLEDPTDEQFF
>TRBV4-1|medium-sized|NA|TRBJ2-1
TGCGCCAGCAGCCAAGCTCGCAATGAGCAGTTCTTC
CASSQARNEQFF
>TRBV5-1|many|TRBD1|TRBJ1-5
TGCGCCAGCAGCTCAGGGACAGGGGTCAATCAGCCCCAGCATTTT
CASSSGTGVNQPQHF
>TRBV5-4|many|NA|TRBJ2-7
TGTGCCAGCAGCTTGGCCGCGGGCAGCTCCTACGAGCAGTACTTC
CASSLAAGSSYEQYF
>TRBV20-1|many|TRBD2|TRBJ2-7
TGCAGTGTGGGGCGGGGGGCTGGGGACGAGCAGTACTTC
CSVGRGAGDEQYF
>TRBV9|many|NA|TRBJ2-7
TGTGCCAGCAGCGTAGGGGGAGACTACGAGCAGTACTTC
CASSVGGDYEQYF
>TRBV24-1|medium-sized|NA|TRBJ2-1
TGTGCCACCAGTGAGATGAGCTCCTACAATGAGCAGTTCTTC
CATSEMSSYNEQFF
>TRBV27|many|NA|TRBJ2-1
TGTGCCAGCAGAGAGACTAGTTTAGCCTCAAATGAGCAGTTCTTC
CASRETSLASNEQFF
>TRBV7-2|medium-sized|TRBD2|TRBJ2-1
TGTGCCAGCAGCTTCTCGGGCGGGGGGGATGAGCAGTTCTTC
CASSFSGGGDEQFF
>TRBV5-1|many|NA|TRBJ1-1
TGCGCCAGCCAGGGAGACACTGAAGCTTTCTTT
CASQGDTEAFF
>TRBV7-9|many|TRBD2|TRBJ2-7
TGTGCCAGCAGTTATGGGGGGGGTTTAGCCTACGAGCAGTACTTC
CASSYGGGLAYEQYF
>TRBV11-2|medium-sized|TRBD1|TRBJ2-1
TGTGCCAGCAGCTTAGTTAAGGGGACAGGGGGCTACTCCTACAATGAGCAGTTCTTC
CASSLVKGTGGYSYNEQFF
>TRBV12-3/TRBV12-4|NA|TRBD1|TRBJ1-3
TGTGCCAGCAGGGACGGGACAGGGGGAAACACCATATATTTT
CASRDGTGGNTIYF
>TRBV24-1|many|NA|TRBJ1-4
TGTGCCACCGCCGGGGCAACTAATGAAAAACGGTTTTTT
CATAGATNEKRFF
>TRBV2|few|TRBD1|TRBJ2-3
TGTGCCAGCAGTGAGGAGGGACAGGGAACAGATACGCAGTATTTT
CASSEEGQGTDTQYF
>TRBV5-1|many|NA|TRBJ2-3
TGCGCCAGCAGCAACTCTTCCGGGACAAGGGCGCTAGTCACGCAGTATTTT
CASSNSSGTRALVTQYF
>TRBV5-1|NA|TRBD2|TRBJ2-1
TGCGCCAGCAGCTTACGACTAGCGGGAGGGTACAATGAGCAGTTCTTC
CASSLRLAGGYNEQFF
>TRBV6-2/TRBV6-3|medium-sized|NA|TRBJ2-1
TGTGCCAGCAGTTTTGTGGGGCTGAGCTCCTACAATGAGCAGTTCTTC
CASSFVGLSSYNEQFF
>TRBV3-1|many|NA|TRBJ2-3
TGTGCCAGCAGCGCTCCTTCCTCCGATACGCAGTATTTT
CASSAPSSDTQYF
>TRBV6-1|many|TRBD1|TRBJ1-4
TGTGCCAGCAGTGGACAGGGTGGGGTAGAAAAACTGTTTTTT
CASSGQGGVEKLFF
>TRBV20-1|NA|TRBD1|TRBJ1-5
TGCAGTGCTCGGCGGGGGACAGGGGGCCATCAGCCCCAGCATTTT
CSARRGTGGHQPQHF
>TRBV20-1|many|NA|TRBJ1-3
TGCAGTGCTAGTTGGGGCAGGGACATATATTTT
CSASWGRDIYF
>TRBV27|few|TRBD1|TRBJ1-5
TGTGCCAGCAGAGGATACAGGGGTAATCAGCCCCAGCATTTT
CASRGYRGNQPQHF
>TRBV6-5|many|TRBD2|TRBJ2-5
TGTGCCAGCAGTTACTCGGGCGGGAGGGTGGAGGAGACCCAGTACTTC
CASSYSGGRVEETQYF
>TRBV5-5|many|NA|TRBJ1-1
TGTGCCAGCAGCTTGGCAGCGGCTAGGGAAGCTTTCTTT
CASSLAAAREAFF
>TRBV3-1|many|NA|TRBJ1-1
TGTGCCAGCAGCCTAAATCAGGGGAACACTGAAGCTTTCTTT
CASSLNQGNTEAFF
>TRBV7-9|few|TRBD2|TRBJ2-5
TGTGCCAGCAGCTATTCCGGGAGGGTACGAGAGACCCAGTACTTC
CASSYSGRVRETQYF
>TRBV19|many|NA|TRBJ2-1
TGTGCCAGTAGTATGATGCGGGTGGTAACCGATGAGCAGTTCTTC
CASSMMRVVTDEQFF
>TRBV6-1|NA|NA|TRBJ2-6
TGTGCCAGCAACCCGCCGGGCTCTGGGGCCAACGTCCTGACTTTC
CASNPPGSGANVLTF
>TRBV11-2|many|NA|TRBJ1-3
TGTGCCAGCAGCTTAGGCGGCAGCTCTGGAAACACCATATATTTT
CASSLGGSSGNTIYF
>TRBV12-3/TRBV12-4|few|NA|TRBJ1-4
TGTGCCAGCAGTTCCCCTTGGGCTGAAGATGAAAAACTGTTTTTT
CASSSPWAEDEKLFF
>TRBV12-5|NA|TRBD2|TRBJ2-3
TGTGCTAGTGGACTAGCGGGTGGCACAGATACGCAGTATTTT
CASGLAGGTDTQYF
>TRBV6-2/TRBV6-3|many|NA|TRBJ1-5
TGTGCCAGCAGTTACCGTGAACGTTATAGCAATCAGCCCCAGCATTTT
CASSYRERYSNQPQHF
>TRBV28|many|NA|TRBJ1-1
TGTGCCAGCAGTTTACACACTGAAGCTTTCTTT
CASSLHTEAFF
>TRBV28|many|TRBD1|TRBJ2-1
TGTGCCAGCATCGGGACAGGGGTCTCCTACAATGAGCAGTTCTTC
CASIGTGVSYNEQFF